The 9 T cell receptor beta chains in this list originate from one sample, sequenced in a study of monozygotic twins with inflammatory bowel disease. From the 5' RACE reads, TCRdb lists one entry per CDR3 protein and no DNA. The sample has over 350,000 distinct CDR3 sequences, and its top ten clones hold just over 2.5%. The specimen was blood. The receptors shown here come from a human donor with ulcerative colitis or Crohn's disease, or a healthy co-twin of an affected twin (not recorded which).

CDR3 sequence: CASSLEARVVATNEKLFF. The rearrangement joins TRBV11-1 to TRBJ1-4. The CDR3 contains 18 residues. Germline CDR1 SGHAT, CDR2 FQDESV (reference sequence).

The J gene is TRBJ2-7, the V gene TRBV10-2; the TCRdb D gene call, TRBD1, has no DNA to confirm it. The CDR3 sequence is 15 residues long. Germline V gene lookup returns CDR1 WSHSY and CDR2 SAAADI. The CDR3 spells CASRPGQGVSYEQYF.

This chain's CDR3 is CASKGGETGLDQPQHF. The chain uses TRBV6-9 and TRBJ1-5; the D gene TCRdb calls, TRBD1, cannot be checked with no DNA. CDR3 length: 16 amino acids. Germline-derived CDR1 and CDR2 are MNHGY and SVAAGI.

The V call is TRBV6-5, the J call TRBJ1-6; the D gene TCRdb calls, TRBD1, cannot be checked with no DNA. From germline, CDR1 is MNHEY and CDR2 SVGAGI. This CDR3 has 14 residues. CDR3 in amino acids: CASSYRGTGSPLHF.

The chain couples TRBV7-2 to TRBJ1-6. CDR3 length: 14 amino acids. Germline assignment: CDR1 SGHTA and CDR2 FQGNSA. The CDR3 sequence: CASSPDYYNSPLHF.

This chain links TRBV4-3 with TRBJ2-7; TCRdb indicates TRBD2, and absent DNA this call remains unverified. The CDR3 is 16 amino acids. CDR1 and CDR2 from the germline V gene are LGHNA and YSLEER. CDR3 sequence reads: CASSPGLAGDSYEQYF.

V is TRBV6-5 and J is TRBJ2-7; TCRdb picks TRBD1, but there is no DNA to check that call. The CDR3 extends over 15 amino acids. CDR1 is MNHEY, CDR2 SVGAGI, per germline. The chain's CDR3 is CASSYSQGMSNEQYF.

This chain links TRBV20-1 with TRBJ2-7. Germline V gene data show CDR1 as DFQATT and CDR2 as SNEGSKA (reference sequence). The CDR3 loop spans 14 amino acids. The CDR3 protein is CSARDARQMYEQYF.

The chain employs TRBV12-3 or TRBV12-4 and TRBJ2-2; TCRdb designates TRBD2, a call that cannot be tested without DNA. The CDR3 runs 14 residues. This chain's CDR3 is CASSSSRRAGELFF.